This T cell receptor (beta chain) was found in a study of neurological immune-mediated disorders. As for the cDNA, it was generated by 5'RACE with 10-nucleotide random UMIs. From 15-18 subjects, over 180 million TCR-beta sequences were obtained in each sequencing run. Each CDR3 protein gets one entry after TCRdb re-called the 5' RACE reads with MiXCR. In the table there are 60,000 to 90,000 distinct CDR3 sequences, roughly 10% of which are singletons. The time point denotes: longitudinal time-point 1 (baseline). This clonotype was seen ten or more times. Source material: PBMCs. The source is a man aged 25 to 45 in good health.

In DNA, the CDR3 is TGTGCCAGCAGCCGGCTAGCGGGAGTCTACAATGAGCAGTTCTTC. Its translation is CASSRLAGVYNEQFF. The chain joins TRBV3-1 to TRBJ2-1, with TRBD2 matching 10 bases. Trimming took 4 bases from V and 3 from J; bases not matched to a gene: 3. Per germline, CDR1 LGHDT and CDR2 YNNKEL (reference sequence). This CDR3 spans 15 amino acids.